Presented here are 3 T cell receptor beta chains from one specimen sequenced in a study of T cell repertoires in aging, cancer and after chemotherapy. A mixed TRB-A/B primer pool amplified rearranged TRB by multiplex touch-down PCR. Each CDR3 protein gets one entry after TCRdb re-called the multiplex PCR reads with MiXCR. The sample carries about 11,000 distinct CDR3 sequences, approximately 46% recorded once. Amplification of TCR beta used genomic DNA extracted from peripheral blood. Material for sequencing was blood. These receptors all come from a human donor in good health.

This clonotype has just a few counts. The chain uses TRBV6-5 and TRBJ1-5; D gene unclear. The V gene's germline CDR1 is MNHEY and CDR2 SVGAGI. The CDR3 totals 12 residues. The germline V and J ends were trimmed by 5 bases and 5 bases, with 7 bases remaining between them. The CDR3 bases are TGTGCCAGCAGTAACCCGGATCAGCCCCAGCATTTT. Translation: CASSNPDQPQHF.

This chain joins TRBV4-3 and TRBJ2-2; possibly TRBD1 or TRBD2 for D (5 bases each). Trimming took off 0 bases at V and 4 bases at J, with 15 bases between the two ends. CDR1 and CDR2 (germline): LGHNA, YSLEER. The CDR3 consists of 17 residues. The CDR3 DNA is TGCGCCAGCAGCCAAGAAATGGGACCGGTGGGCACCGGGGAGCTGTTTTTT. This gives the protein CASSQEMGPVGTGELFF.

Only a few counts were recorded for this clonotype. The chain employs TRBV27 and TRBJ1-5; tentative D call: TRBD1 (5 bases). Germline V gives CDR1 MNHEY, CDR2 SMNVEV (reference sequence). The germline V and J ends were trimmed by 3 bases and 0 bases, with 6 bases remaining between them. The CDR3 extends over 14 amino acids. The DNA of the CDR3 is TGTGCCAGCAGTTTCCAGGGTAGCAATCAGCCCCAGCATTTT. Protein product: CASSFQGSNQPQHF.